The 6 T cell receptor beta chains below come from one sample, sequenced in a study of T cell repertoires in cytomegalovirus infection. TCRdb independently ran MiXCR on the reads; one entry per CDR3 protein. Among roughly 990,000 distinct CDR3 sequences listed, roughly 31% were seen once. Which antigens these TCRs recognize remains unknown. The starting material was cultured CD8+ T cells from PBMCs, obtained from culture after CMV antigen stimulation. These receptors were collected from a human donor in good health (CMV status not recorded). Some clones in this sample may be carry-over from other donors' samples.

CDR3 coding DNA: TGTGCCAGCAGTAGATCGGGGGGGTTGTGGAATGAGCAGTTCTTC. This sequence encodes CASSRSGGLWNEQFF. The chain employs TRBV27 and TRBJ2-1, with TRBD2 matching 8 bases. J was trimmed by 7 bases and V by 5 bases; bases with no gene match: 10. Germline V gene sequence: CDR1 MNHEY, CDR2 SMNVEV (reference sequence). This CDR3 is 15 amino acids long.

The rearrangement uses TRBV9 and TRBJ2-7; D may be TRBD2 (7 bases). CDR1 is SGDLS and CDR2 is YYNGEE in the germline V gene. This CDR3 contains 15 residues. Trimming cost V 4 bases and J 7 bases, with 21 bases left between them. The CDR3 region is CASSTLGGGREEQYF. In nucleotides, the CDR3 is TGTGCCAGCAGCACCCTCGGAGGGGGGAGGGAGGAGCAGTACTTC.

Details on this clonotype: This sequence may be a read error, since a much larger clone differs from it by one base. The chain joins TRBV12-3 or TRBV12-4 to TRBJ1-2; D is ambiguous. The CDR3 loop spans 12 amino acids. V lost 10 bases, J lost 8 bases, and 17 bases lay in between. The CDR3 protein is CANNHGVGGYTF. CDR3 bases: TGTGCCAACAATCACGGGGTGGGCGGCTACACCTTC.

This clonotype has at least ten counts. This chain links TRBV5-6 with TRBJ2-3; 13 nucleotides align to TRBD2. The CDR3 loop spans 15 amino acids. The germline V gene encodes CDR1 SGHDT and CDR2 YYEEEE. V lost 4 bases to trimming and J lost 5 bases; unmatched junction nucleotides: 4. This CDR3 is CASSTTSGGGDTQYF. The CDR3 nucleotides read TGTGCCAGCAGCACCACTAGCGGGGGGGGAGATACGCAGTATTTT.

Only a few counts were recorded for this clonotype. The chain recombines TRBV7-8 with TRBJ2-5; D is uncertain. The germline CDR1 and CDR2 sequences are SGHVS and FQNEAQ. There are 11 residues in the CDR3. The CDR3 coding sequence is TGTGCTTCGGGTTGGGGAGAGACCCAGTACTTC. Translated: CASGWGETQYF.

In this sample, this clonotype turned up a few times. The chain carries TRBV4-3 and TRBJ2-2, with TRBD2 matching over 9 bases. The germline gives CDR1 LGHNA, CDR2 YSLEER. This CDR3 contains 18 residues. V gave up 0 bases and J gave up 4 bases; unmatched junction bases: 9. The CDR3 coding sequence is TGCGCCAGCAGCCAAGAAGGCGGGGGGGCCTCAGTCACCGGGGAGCTGTTTTTT. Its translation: CASSQEGGGASVTGELFF.